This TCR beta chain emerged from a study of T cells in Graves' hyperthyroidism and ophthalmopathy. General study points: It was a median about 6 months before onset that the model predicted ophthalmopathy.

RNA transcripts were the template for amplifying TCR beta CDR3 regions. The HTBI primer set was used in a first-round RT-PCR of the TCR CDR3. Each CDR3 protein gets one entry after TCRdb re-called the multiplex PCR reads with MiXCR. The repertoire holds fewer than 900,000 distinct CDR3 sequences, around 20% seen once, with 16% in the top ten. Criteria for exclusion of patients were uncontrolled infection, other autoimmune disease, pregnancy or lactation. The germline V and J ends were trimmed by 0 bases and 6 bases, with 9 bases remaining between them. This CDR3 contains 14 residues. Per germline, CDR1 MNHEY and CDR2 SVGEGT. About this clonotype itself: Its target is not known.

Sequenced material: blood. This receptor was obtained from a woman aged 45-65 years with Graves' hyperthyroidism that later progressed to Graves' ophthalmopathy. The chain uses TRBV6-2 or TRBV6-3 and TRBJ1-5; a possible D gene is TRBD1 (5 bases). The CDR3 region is CASSYSGGSQPQHF. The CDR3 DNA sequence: TGTGCCAGCAGTTACTCTGGGGGGAGTCAGCCCCAGCATTTT.